Shown below are 3 T cell receptor beta chains from a single sample sequenced in a study of T cell changes during pregnancy in multiple sclerosis. TCRdb's table, derived via immunoSEQ multiplex PCR, lists solely in-frame clones and lacks some. The sample yields around 47,000 clones, about 96% seen once. This material consisted of peripheral blood, taken in the second trimester of pregnancy. The receptor source for this set is a female donor with multiple sclerosis, enrolled in a pregnancy study.

The V and J genes are TRBV6-5 and TRBJ1-1; D not resolved. With 6 bases removed from V and 7 bases from J, the gap between germline ends came to 9 bases. The CDR3 has 11 residues. Germline assignment: CDR1 MNHEY and CDR2 SVGAGI. CDR3 DNA sequence: TGTGCCAGCAGCCTAGGAATTGAAGCTTTCTTT. As protein: CASSLGIEAFF.

The genes are TRBV6-5 and TRBJ1-2, with TRBD1 matching 8 bases. V was clipped by 9 bases and J by 5 bases; unmatched bases: 5. The CDR3 covers 12 residues. Germline CDR1 reads MNHEY; CDR2 reads SVGAGI. CDR3 in DNA: TGTGCCAGTCGACAGGGGCTTTATGGCTACACCTTC. It codes for CASRQGLYGYTF.

The chain uses TRBV19 and TRBJ1-1; TRBD1 matches 9 bases. The trim removed 1 base at V and 10 bases at J, leaving 7 bases unmatched. The CDR3 is 14 residues long. CDR1 and CDR2 from the germline V gene are LNHDA and SQIVND (reference sequence). Here the CDR3 reads CASSIGGQGPPAFF. The CDR3 nucleotides read TGTGCCAGTAGTATAGGGGGACAGGGCCCGCCAGCTTTCTTT.